This entry lists 20 T cell receptor beta chains sequenced from one sample in a study of Ad26.COV2.S vaccination and SARS-CoV-2 variants. Documented treatment: around 19 received Ad26.COV2.S at low or high dose, single or two shots; 5 received placebo; per-sample allocation not given. It was on day 63 after the first vaccine or placebo injection that samples were taken. Produced via immunoSEQ multiplex PCR; TCRdb's table is partial and in-frame only. The sample lists some 460,000 clones, about 89% occurring once. The sample here was peripheral blood, taken in a trial of Ad26.COV2.S vaccine versus placebo. Receptor source: a person aged 18 to 65 who received the Ad26.COV2.S COVID-19 vaccine or a placebo.

V gene TRBV29-1 combines with J gene TRBJ1-1; 8 nucleotides align to TRBD1. This CDR3 is 15 amino acids long. Germline V gene lookup returns CDR1 SQVTM and CDR2 ANQGSEA. V gave up 6 bases and J gave up 5 bases; unmatched junction bases: 14. The CDR3 DNA reads as TGCAGCGTACAGGGTGTTACAGGGGGAGAAACTGAAGCTTTCTTT. This codes for CSVQGVTGGETEAFF.

This clone was seen once. The rearrangement links TRBV2 to TRBJ2-5; D may be TRBD2 (5 bases). Germline V lookup: CDR1 SNHLY, CDR2 FYNNEI. Between the trimmed V and J ends, which lost 3 bases and 1 base, there was a span of 9 bases. The CDR3 is 14 amino acids. This CDR3 reads CASSDWAGQETQYF. The CDR3 coding sequence is TGTGCCAGCAGTGATTGGGCGGGCCAAGAGACCCAGTACTTC.

This chain connects TRBV7-8 to TRBJ2-3, with TRBD2 identical over 9 bases. The trim removed 4 bases at V and 2 bases at J, leaving 7 bases unmatched. The CDR3 length is 16 residues. CDR1 is SGHVS and CDR2 is FQNEAQ in the germline V gene. The CDR3 loop is CASSSPTGLATDTQYF. Here the CDR3 DNA reads TGTGCCAGCAGCTCGCCGACGGGACTAGCCACAGATACGCAGTATTTT.

V gene TRBV9 combines with J gene TRBJ2-3; a possible D gene is TRBD1 (5 bases). Trimming stripped 0 bases from V and 6 bases from J, with 17 bases between. From germline, CDR1 is SGDLS and CDR2 YYNGEE. The CDR3 runs 16 residues. The CDR3 DNA is TGTGCCAGCAGCGTAGCGCCCCAGGGCAGTGCCGATACGCAGTATTTT. Its protein product is CASSVAPQGSADTQYF.

In this sample, this clone turned up a few times. This chain links TRBV20-1 with TRBJ1-3, with D tentatively TRBD1 (6 bases). This CDR3 is built from 12 residues. V was pared by 3 bases and J by 9 bases, with 12 bases between. Germline CDR1 DFQATT, CDR2 SNEGSKA (reference sequence). As DNA, the CDR3 is TGCAGTGCTAGTGGGACACCAGGCACCATATATTTT. As protein: CSASGTPGTIYF.

In DNA, the CDR3 is TGTGCCAGCAGCTTAGACCTTCCAGGGTCATCCTACGAGCAGTACTTC. It translates to CASSLDLPGSSYEQYF. This sequence joins TRBV11-1 and TRBJ2-7; D possibly corresponds to TRBD1 (5 bases). V shed 1 base and J shed 1 base, with 14 bases lying between them. CDR3 length: 16 residues. Germline CDR1 is SGHAT and CDR2 is FQDESV (reference sequence).

This sequence joins TRBV7-2 and TRBJ2-2, with 10 positions matching TRBD2. CDR1 and CDR2 (germline): SGHTA, FQGNSA. The V gene end was trimmed by 1 base and the J gene end by 5 bases; junction bases not matched to a gene: 7. The CDR3 length is 17 residues. The DNA of the CDR3 is TGTGCCAGCAGCTTAGTACGTCTAGCGGGAGTTACCGGGGAGCTGTTTTTT. It translates to CASSLVRLAGVTGELFF.

The CDR3 nucleotides read TGTGCCAGCAGTGAAAGGGCGACAGTCTCCTATAATTCACCCCTCCACTTT. Protein sequence: CASSERATVSYNSPLHF. This rearrangement joins TRBV2 to TRBJ1-6, with D tentatively TRBD1 (5 bases). The length of the CDR3 is 17 residues. CDR1 is SNHLY and CDR2 is FYNNEI in the germline V gene. Trimming removed 2 bases at V and 0 bases at J, with 11 bases between.

V gene TRBV27 combines with J gene TRBJ2-6; 10 nucleotides line up with TRBD1. CDR3 size: 16 residues. The trim removed 6 bases at V and 2 bases at J, leaving 4 bases unmatched. The germline CDR1 and CDR2 sequences are MNHEY and SMNVEV (reference sequence). Here the CDR3 DNA reads TGTGCCAGCAGACCGACAGGGGGCGCTGGGGCCAACGTCCTGACTTTC. Protein: CASRPTGGAGANVLTF.

This clone was seen only once. This sequence joins TRBV9 and TRBJ2-7, with unresolved D. CDR1 and CDR2 (germline): SGDLS, YYNGEE. Deletions cut 0 bases from V and 3 bases from J, with 10 bases between. The CDR3 length is 14 residues. The CDR3 loop reads CASSVDLGNYEQYF. In nucleotides, the CDR3 is TGTGCCAGCAGCGTAGATCTAGGAAACTACGAGCAGTACTTC. Complete variable domain (other parts from reference TRBV9 and TRBJ2-7): DSGVTQTPKHLITATGQRVTLRCSPRSGDLSVYWYQQSLDQGLQFLIQYYNGEERAKGNILERFSAQQFPDLHSELNLSSLELGDSALYFCASSVDLGNYEQYFGPGTRLTVT.

The CDR3, as DNA: TGTGCCAGCAGCCAATCCAGGGGGCGGGACCTCCCGGATACGCAGTATTTT. Protein: CASSQSRGRDLPDTQYF. J is TRBJ2-3 and V is TRBV4-2; 8 bases map to TRBD1. V lost 2 bases, J lost 6 bases, and 13 bases stayed unmatched. The germline V gene has CDR1 LGHNA and CDR2 YNFKEQ. The CDR3 is 17 amino acids.

The chain uses TRBV4-1 and TRBJ1-5; the D is unclear. V was shortened by 0 bases and J by 4 bases, with 10 bases between the two germline ends. CDR1 is MGHRA, CDR2 YSYEKL, per germline. The length of the CDR3 is 15 residues. DNA of the CDR3: TGCGCCAGCAGCCAAGATCCGTCGGGGAATCAGCCCCAGCATTTT. It is translated as CASSQDPSGNQPQHF.

The genes are TRBV4-1 and TRBJ2-7, with D hard to call. The CDR3 extends over 14 amino acids. Germline V lookup: CDR1 MGHRA, CDR2 YSYEKL. The V end lost 0 bases, the J end lost 1 base, and 7 bases lay between the germline ends. The CDR3 reads CASSQESRSYEQYF. In nucleotides, the CDR3 is TGCGCCAGCAGCCAAGAGTCCCGATCCTACGAGCAGTACTTC.

The rearrangement links TRBV28 to TRBJ2-3, with TRBD2 as a possible D gene (6 bases). This CDR3 comprises 14 residues. V dropped 2 bases and J dropped 8 bases, with 14 bases sitting between them. In germline, CDR1 is MDHEN, CDR2 SYDVKM. In DNA form, the CDR3 reads TGTGCCAGCAGTTTAAAGAGCCGGGGAGGTACGCAGTATTTT. Translation: CASSLKSRGGTQYF.

This chain joins TRBV20-1 and TRBJ2-3; D is perhaps TRBD1 (6 bases). The CDR3 is 15 amino acids. Trimming took off 3 bases at V and 3 bases at J, with 16 bases between the two ends. Germline CDR1 and CDR2: DFQATT and SNEGSKA (reference sequence). This CDR3 is CSASLLGQRTDTQYF. CDR3 DNA sequence: TGCAGTGCTAGTTTGTTAGGACAGAGGACAGATACGCAGTATTTT.

The rearrangement links TRBV30 to TRBJ2-7; the match to TRBD1 covers 7 bases. V shed 2 bases, J shed 0 bases, and the junction held 4 bases outside the gene matches. The CDR3 spans 14 residues. Germline CDR1 is GTSNPN and CDR2 is SVGIG (reference sequence). The CDR3 nucleotides are TGTGCCTGGAGTAGAAGGGACAGCTCCTACGAGCAGTACTTC. This encodes CAWSRRDSSYEQYF.

The genes are TRBV19 and TRBJ2-2; a weak D match, TRBD1 (5 bases). Between the trimmed V and J ends, which lost 1 base and 5 bases, there was a span of 11 bases. The CDR3 totals 15 residues. Germline loops: CDR1 LNHDA, CDR2 SQIVND (reference sequence). In DNA form, the CDR3 reads TGTGCCAGTAGTATAGCTGGCAGGACAACCGGGGAGCTGTTTTTT. Protein product: CASSIAGRTTGELFF.

The genes are TRBV9 and TRBJ2-3, with a tentative D call TRBD2 (5 bases). The ends were cut back, 7 bases at V and 0 bases at J, with 6 bases in the middle. Per the germline V gene, CDR1 is SGDLS and CDR2 is YYNGEE. This CDR3 is built from 12 residues. The CDR3 DNA reads as TGTGCCAGCGGCGGGAGCACAGATACGCAGTATTTT. It encodes CASGGSTDTQYF.

The V call is TRBV13, the J call TRBJ1-2; 7 bases align to TRBD1. CDR3 length: 15 amino acids. With 5 bases clipped from V and 2 bases from J, the junction kept 8 bases outside the gene matches. The germline V gene encodes CDR1 PRHDT and CDR2 FYEKMQ (reference sequence). The CDR3 reads CASSNITQGNYGYTF. DNA of the CDR3: TGTGCCAGCAGCAACATAACACAGGGGAACTATGGCTACACCTTC.

About this clone itself: The same CDR3 also results from other DNA sequences found in this sample. The genes are TRBV30 and TRBJ2-6; no firm D call. The ends were cut back, 0 bases at V and 1 base at J, with 1 base in the middle. The CDR3 covers 13 residues. The germline CDR1 and CDR2 sequences are GTSNPN and SVGIG (reference sequence). CDR3 loop: CAWSVSGANVLTF. The DNA of the CDR3 is TGTGCCTGGAGTGTATCTGGGGCCAACGTCCTGACTTTC.